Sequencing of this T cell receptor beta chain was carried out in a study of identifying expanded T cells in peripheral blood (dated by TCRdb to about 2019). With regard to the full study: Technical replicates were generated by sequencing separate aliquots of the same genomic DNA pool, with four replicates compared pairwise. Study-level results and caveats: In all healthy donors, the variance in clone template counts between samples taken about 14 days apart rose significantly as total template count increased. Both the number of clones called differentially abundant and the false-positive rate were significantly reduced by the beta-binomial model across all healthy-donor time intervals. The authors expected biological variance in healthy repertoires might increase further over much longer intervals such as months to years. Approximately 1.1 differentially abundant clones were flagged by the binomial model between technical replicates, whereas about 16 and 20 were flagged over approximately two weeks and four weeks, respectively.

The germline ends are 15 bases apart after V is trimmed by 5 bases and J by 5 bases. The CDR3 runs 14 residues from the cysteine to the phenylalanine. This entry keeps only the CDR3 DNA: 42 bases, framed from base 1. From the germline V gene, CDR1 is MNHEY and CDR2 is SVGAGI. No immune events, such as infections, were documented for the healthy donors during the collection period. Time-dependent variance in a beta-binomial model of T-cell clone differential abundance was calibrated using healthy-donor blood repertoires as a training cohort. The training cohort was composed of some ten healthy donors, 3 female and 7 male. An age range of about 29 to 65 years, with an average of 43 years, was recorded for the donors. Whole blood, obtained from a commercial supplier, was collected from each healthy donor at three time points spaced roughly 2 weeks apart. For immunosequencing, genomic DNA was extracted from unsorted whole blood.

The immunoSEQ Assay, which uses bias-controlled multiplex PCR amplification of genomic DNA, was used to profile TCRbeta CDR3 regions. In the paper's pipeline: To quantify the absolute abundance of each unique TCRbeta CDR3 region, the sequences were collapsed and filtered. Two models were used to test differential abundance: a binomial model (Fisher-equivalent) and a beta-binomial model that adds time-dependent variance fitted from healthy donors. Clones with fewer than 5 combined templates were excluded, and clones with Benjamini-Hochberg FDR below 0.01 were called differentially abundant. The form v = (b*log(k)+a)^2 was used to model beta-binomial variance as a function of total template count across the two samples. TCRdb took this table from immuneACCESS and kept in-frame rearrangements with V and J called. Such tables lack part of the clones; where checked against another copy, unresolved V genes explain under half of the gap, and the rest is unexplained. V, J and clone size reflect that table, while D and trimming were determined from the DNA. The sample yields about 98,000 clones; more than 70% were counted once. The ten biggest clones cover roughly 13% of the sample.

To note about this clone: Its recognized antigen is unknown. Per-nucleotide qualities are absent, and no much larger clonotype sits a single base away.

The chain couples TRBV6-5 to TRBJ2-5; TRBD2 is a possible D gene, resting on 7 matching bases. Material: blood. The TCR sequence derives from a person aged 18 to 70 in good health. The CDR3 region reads CASSTPGGRETQYF. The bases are TGTGCCAGCAGTACCCCGGGGGGCCGGGAGACCCAGTACTTC.